A single sample is the source of the 32 T cell receptor beta chains below, sequenced in a study of T cells in localized non-small cell lung cancer. Clones were read by immunoSEQ multiplex PCR, and TCRdb kept only the in-frame ones, dropping some. The top ten hold about 15% of the sample, which has 1,900 or so clones, roughly a quarter seen once. The input for sequencing was lung tumor tissue, taken before any cancer treatment. Receptor source: a female donor older than 55 with stage II squamous cell lung carcinoma.

J is TRBJ2-3 and V is TRBV19; 7 bases align to TRBD2. V gave up 6 bases and J gave up 0 bases; unmatched junction bases: 9. In germline, CDR1 is LNHDA, CDR2 SQIVND (reference sequence). The CDR3 totals 16 residues. CDR3 residues: CASRKYGGESTDTQYF. The CDR3 nucleotides are TGTGCCAGTAGGAAATATGGGGGGGAGAGCACAGATACGCAGTATTTT. The variable domain in full, completed from reference TRBV19 and TRBJ2-3, reads DGGITQSPKYLFRKEGQNVTLSCEQNLNHDAMYWYRQDPGQGLRLIYYSQIVNDFQKGDIAEGYSVSREKKESFPLTVTSAQKNPTAFYLCASRKYGGESTDTQYFGPGTRLTVL.

The chain recombines TRBV18 with TRBJ1-2, with D possibly being TRBD1 (5 bases). Trimming left V 0 bases short and J 4 bases short, with 12 bases between. Germline CDR1 is KGHSH and CDR2 is LQKENI. The CDR3 covers 15 residues. The CDR3 nucleotides read TGTGCCAGCTCACCACCGGGGACCAATATCTATGGCTACACCTTC. It codes for CASSPPGTNIYGYTF.

A single count supports this clone. This chain uses TRBV18 with TRBJ2-1; D is possibly TRBD2 (5 bases). This CDR3 region has 17 residues. The germline V and J ends were trimmed by 3 bases and 3 bases, with 18 bases remaining between them. CDR1 and CDR2 (germline): KGHSH, LQKENI. This chain's CDR3 is CASSPGWERSFYNEQFF. The CDR3 region has the DNA TGTGCCAGCTCACCCGGCTGGGAGCGGAGCTTCTACAATGAGCAGTTCTTC.

This clone has a handful of counts. The rearrangement links TRBV10-2 to TRBJ1-1, with D possibly TRBD1 on 5 matching bases. The CDR3 length is 14 residues. Germline loops: CDR1 WSHSY, CDR2 SAAADI. The germline V and J ends were trimmed by 4 bases and 3 bases, with 12 bases remaining between them. The chain's CDR3 is CASSVGRPDTEAFF. In DNA, the CDR3 is TGCGCCAGCAGTGTGGGGCGACCGGACACTGAAGCTTTCTTT.

This chain joins TRBV29-1 and TRBJ2-7; possibly TRBD1 for D (6 bases). The CDR3 totals 13 residues. Trimming removed 6 bases from V and 6 bases from J, with 18 bases in between. CDR1 SQVTM and CDR2 ANQGSEA come from the germline V gene. The CDR3 loop is CSVRGTGQGEQYF. The CDR3 coding sequence is TGCAGCGTCAGGGGCACAGGCCAAGGCGAGCAGTACTTC.

J is TRBJ2-3 and V is TRBV18, with TRBD2 matching over 7 bases. The length of the CDR3 is 15 residues. Germline values: CDR1 KGHSH, CDR2 LQKENI. V shed 4 bases, J shed 1 base, and the junction held 5 bases outside the gene matches. As DNA, the CDR3 is TGTGCCAGCTCACTGGGGAGGGTTGGCACAGATACGCAGTATTTT. It is translated as CASSLGRVGTDTQYF.

This clone has a handful of counts. V usage is TRBV9 and J usage is TRBJ2-3; 7 bases line up with TRBD1. The ends lost 6 bases at V and 2 bases at J; junction bases unmatched: 12. The germline V gene has CDR1 SGDLS and CDR2 YYNGEE. The CDR3 contains 16 residues. DNA for the CDR3: TGTGCCAGCACCAAGGGGGCTAGCACCAACACAGATACGCAGTATTTT. Translating gives CASTKGASTNTDTQYF.

This clone was observed a handful of times. V is TRBV30 and J is TRBJ1-2; D not certain. V was trimmed by 3 bases and J by 3 bases, leaving 8 bases between them. CDR1 is GTSNPN, CDR2 SVGIG, per germline (reference sequence). This CDR3 has 12 residues. The CDR3: CAWRGGDYGYTF. CDR3 coding DNA: TGTGCCTGGAGGGGCGGGGACTATGGCTACACCTTC.

The chain has TRBV29-1 and TRBJ2-1, with TRBD2 as a possible D gene (5 bases). The CDR3 runs 16 residues. Germline CDR1 and CDR2: SQVTM and ANQGSEA. Trimming removed 6 bases from V and 5 bases from J, with 23 bases in between. The CDR3 loop is CSVARLLERLNNEQFF. CDR3 nucleotide sequence: TGCAGCGTAGCCAGACTACTAGAAAGACTTAACAATGAGCAGTTCTTC.

This clone occurred a few times. The chain carries TRBV28 and TRBJ2-5; the D call may be TRBD1 or TRBD2 (5 bases each). Germline-derived CDR1 and CDR2 are MDHEN and SYDVKM. CDR3 length equals 16 residues. The V end lost 3 bases, the J end lost 3 bases, and 17 bases lay between the germline ends. Written as DNA, the CDR3 is TGTGCCAGCAGTTTGATGTTATGGGGGTATGAAGAGACCCAGTACTTC. It codes for CASSLMLWGYEETQYF. The full variable domain, its missing parts supplied by reference TRBV28 and TRBJ2-5, is DVKVTQSSRYLVKRTGEKVFLECVQDMDHENMFWYRQDPGLGLRLIYFSYDVKMKEKGDIPEGYSVSREKKERFSLILESASTNQTSMYLCASSLMLWGYEETQYFGPGTRLLVL.

This clone turned up a few times. The chain is built from TRBV10-1 and TRBJ2-1; TRBD1 might be the D (5 bases). V was shortened by 4 bases and J by 5 bases, with 9 bases between the two germline ends. This CDR3 contains 13 residues. From germline, CDR1 is WNHNN and CDR2 SYGVQD (reference sequence). Here the CDR3 DNA reads TGCGCCAGCAGTGTGGGCAGGGACAATGAGCAGTTCTTC. It yields the protein CASSVGRDNEQFF.

This chain uses TRBV18 with TRBJ2-1, with TRBD1 matching 12 bases. This CDR3 has 16 residues. Germline CDR1 and CDR2: KGHSH and LQKENI. With 2 bases clipped from V and 9 bases from J, the junction kept 8 bases outside the gene matches. The DNA of the CDR3 is TGTGCCAGCTCACCAAACCGGGACAGGGGGCTCGGTGAGCAGTTCTTC. This encodes CASSPNRDRGLGEQFF.

The genes are TRBV18 and TRBJ2-1, with 7 bases that match TRBD1. Germline values: CDR1 KGHSH, CDR2 LQKENI. The length of the CDR3 is 15 residues. V dropped 6 bases and J dropped 8; count of bases not matched to a gene: 13. The CDR3 sequence is CASSYRGLDSDEQFF. CDR3 bases: TGTGCCAGCTCGTACAGGGGTCTAGATTCCGATGAGCAGTTCTTC.

This clone was seen only a few times. This chain uses TRBV9 with TRBJ2-1; D remains ambiguous. The V end was cut by 6 bases, the J end by 0 bases, with 7 bases between. This CDR3 is built from 13 residues. The germline V gene has CDR1 SGDLS and CDR2 YYNGEE. The CDR3 loop is CASNSGSYNEQFF. Here the CDR3 DNA reads TGTGCCAGCAACTCTGGCTCCTACAATGAGCAGTTCTTC.

The genes are TRBV6-7 and TRBJ1-2, with D hard to call. TRBV6-7 belongs to the ORF category, with a function that is uncertain. V shed 3 bases and J shed 6 bases, with 5 bases lying between them. CDR3 length: 11 amino acids. The CDR3 loop is CASSYRDGYTF. The CDR3 DNA follows: TGTGCCAGCAGTTATCGGGATGGCTACACCTTC.

V gene TRBV6-8 combines with J gene TRBJ2-3; 9 nucleotides match TRBD2. Per germline, CDR1 MNHGY and CDR2 SAAAGT. The CDR3 consists of 17 residues. V lost 6 bases, J lost 7 bases, and 17 bases stayed unmatched. CDR3 residues: CASSTRRRGGPPYTQYF. The CDR3 DNA reads TGTGCCAGCAGCACAAGACGGCGGGGGGGCCCCCCTTATACGCAGTATTTT.

This clone was picked up a small number of times. The CDR3 DNA reads TGTGCCAGCAGCCCCGTGACAGGGTCTGAAGGGACCCAGTACTTC. Its protein product is CASSPVTGSEGTQYF. This chain uses TRBV11-3 with TRBJ2-5; TRBD1 matches at 7 bases. Germline assignment: CDR1 SGHNT and CDR2 YENEEA. This CDR3 comprises 15 residues. V shed 5 bases and J 7 bases; nucleotides not matched to a gene: 13.

This chain connects TRBV25-1 to TRBJ2-7; 7 positions match TRBD1. The CDR3 has 13 residues. The germline gives CDR1 MGHDK, CDR2 SYGVNS. Unmatched junction bases numbered 4, after V lost 5 bases and J lost 3 bases. CDR3 protein: CASSRTGGYEQYF. As DNA, the CDR3 is TGTGCCAGCAGTAGGACAGGCGGCTACGAGCAGTACTTC.

The J gene is TRBJ2-6, the V gene TRBV9; D possibly corresponds to TRBD1 (6 bases). The V end was cut by 5 bases, the J end by 2 bases, with 14 bases between. The germline V gene has CDR1 SGDLS and CDR2 YYNGEE. The CDR3 contains 16 residues. The CDR3 is CASSGFTGPGANVLTF. The CDR3, as DNA: TGTGCCAGCAGTGGATTCACAGGGCCTGGGGCCAACGTCCTGACTTTC.

The sample holds a few counts of this clone. The chain has TRBV11-3 and TRBJ1-1, with D unresolved. The CDR3 consists of 16 residues. V dropped 1 base and J dropped 0 bases, with 12 bases sitting between them. Germline V gene lookup returns CDR1 SGHNT and CDR2 YENEEA. The CDR3 DNA reads as TGTGCCAGCAGCTTAGTAGGTAGGTTCATGAACACTGAAGCTTTCTTT. Translation: CASSLVGRFMNTEAFF.

The rearrangement uses TRBV10-2 and TRBJ2-7; no clear D gene. There are 13 residues in the CDR3. CDR1 and CDR2 (germline): WSHSY, SAAADI. The V end was cut by 1 base, the J end by 2 bases, with 6 bases between. The CDR3 protein is CASSEFTAYEQYF. In DNA, the CDR3 is TGCGCCAGCAGTGAGTTTACAGCCTACGAGCAGTACTTC.

This chain links TRBV6-8 with TRBJ2-7; D uncertain. The CDR3 is 15 residues long. V was shortened by 5 bases and J by 2 bases, with 16 bases between the two germline ends. CDR1 and CDR2 from the germline V gene are MNHGY and SAAAGT. The CDR3 spells CASSVPAGPTYEQYF. The CDR3 region has the DNA TGTGCCAGCAGTGTCCCAGCCGGACCGACCTACGAGCAGTACTTC.

This sequence joins TRBV14 and TRBJ2-5; possibly TRBD2 for D (6 bases). This CDR3 spans 16 amino acids. Germline V gives CDR1 SGHDN, CDR2 FVKESK. V was trimmed by 5 bases and J by 1 base, leaving 17 bases between them. The CDR3 coding sequence is TGTGCCAGCAGCGAAGGATACCTAGCGACCCAAGAGACCCAGTACTTC. Its translation: CASSEGYLATQETQYF.

This clone was counted only a few times. The J gene is TRBJ1-4, the V gene TRBV19; 8 bases are a match to TRBD1. Germline values: CDR1 LNHDA, CDR2 SQIVND (reference sequence). CDR3 length: 16 residues. J gave up 1 base and V 5 bases, and 6 bases lay outside the gene matches. CDR3 in DNA: TGTGCCAGTAGTCCAACGACAGGGGAAACTAATGAAAAACTGTTTTTT. This sequence encodes CASSPTTGETNEKLFF.

By sample fraction, this clone is medium-sized. This chain links TRBV11-3 with TRBJ2-7; D possibly corresponds to TRBD2 (6 bases). There are 18 residues in the CDR3. The germline V and J ends were trimmed by 1 base and 2 bases, with 21 bases remaining between them. The V gene's germline CDR1 is SGHNT and CDR2 YENEEA. The DNA for the CDR3 is TGTGCCAGCAGCTTAGGGGAGAAGGTGGACTATCAAGCCTACGAGCAGTACGTC. Protein sequence: CASSLGEKVDYQAYEQYV.

This clone was seen many times. The rearrangement uses TRBV23-1 and TRBJ2-3, with D possibly being TRBD2 (5 bases). TRBV23-1 is sorted into the ORF group, with uncertain function. V lost 6 bases to trimming and J lost 6 bases, with 13 bases between them. CDR3 length: 13 residues. The CDR3 bases are TGCGCCAGCAGCCTCGATCGGAGGGATACGCAGTATTTT. Translated, it gives CASSLDRRDTQYF.

CDR3 in amino acids: CASSPGPQAEQYF. For the CDR3, the DNA is TGTGCCAGCAGTCCGGGCCCCCAGGCCGAGCAGTACTTC. The chain employs TRBV28 and TRBJ2-7; D call uncertain. This CDR3 is 13 amino acids long. Per the germline V gene, CDR1 is MDHEN and CDR2 is SYDVKM. The germline V and J ends were trimmed by 5 bases and 6 bases, with 14 bases remaining between them.

The chain joins TRBV12-2 to TRBJ2-2; the DNA was not compared with TRBD1, the D call given in the table. TRBV12-2 is labeled a pseudogene. This CDR3 region has 14 residues. CDR3 sequence reads: CAPGHETDTGELFF. Written as DNA, the CDR3 is TGTGCCCCAGGCCACGAAACGGACACCGGGGAGCTGTTTTTT.

This clone was detected only once. The genes are TRBV29-1 and TRBJ2-7; D may match TRBD1 or TRBD2 (7 bases each). The V gene lost 3 bases and the J gene lost 4 bases, with 10 bases spanning the gap. This CDR3 contains 12 residues. CDR1 is SQVTM, CDR2 ANQGSEA, per germline. The CDR3 bases are TGCAGCGTTGACAGGGGGGGTTACGAGCAGTACTTC. This translates into CSVDRGGYEQYF.

The gene calls are TRBV4-1 and TRBJ2-1, with a possible D match to TRBD2 (5 bases). Germline V gene sequence: CDR1 MGHRA, CDR2 YSYEKL. The CDR3 is made up of 17 amino acids. Trimming pared 1 base from V and 0 bases from J, leaving 13 bases between. This CDR3 is CASSQAGLLSSYNEQFF. CDR3 DNA sequence: TGCGCCAGCAGCCAAGCGGGGTTACTTAGCTCCTACAATGAGCAGTTCTTC.

The chain employs TRBV10-2 and TRBJ1-4; TRBD1 agrees at 7 bases. Trimming took 7 bases from V and 14 from J; bases not matched to a gene: 10. CDR3 length equals 12 residues. The germline CDR1 and CDR2 sequences are WSHSY and SAAADI. CDR3 region: CASTDRERGLFF. The CDR3 DNA follows: TGCGCCAGCACCGACAGGGAAAGAGGGCTGTTTTTT.

The rearrangement uses TRBV29-1 and TRBJ1-2, with D possibly being TRBD1 (5 bases). CDR1 and CDR2 from the germline V gene are SQVTM and ANQGSEA. Trimming took 5 bases from V and 5 from J, leaving 15 bases between them. The CDR3 extends over 13 amino acids. In nucleotides, the CDR3 is TGCAGCGTTATTCTGCGAGGGGAGTATGGCTACACCTTC. It codes for CSVILRGEYGYTF.